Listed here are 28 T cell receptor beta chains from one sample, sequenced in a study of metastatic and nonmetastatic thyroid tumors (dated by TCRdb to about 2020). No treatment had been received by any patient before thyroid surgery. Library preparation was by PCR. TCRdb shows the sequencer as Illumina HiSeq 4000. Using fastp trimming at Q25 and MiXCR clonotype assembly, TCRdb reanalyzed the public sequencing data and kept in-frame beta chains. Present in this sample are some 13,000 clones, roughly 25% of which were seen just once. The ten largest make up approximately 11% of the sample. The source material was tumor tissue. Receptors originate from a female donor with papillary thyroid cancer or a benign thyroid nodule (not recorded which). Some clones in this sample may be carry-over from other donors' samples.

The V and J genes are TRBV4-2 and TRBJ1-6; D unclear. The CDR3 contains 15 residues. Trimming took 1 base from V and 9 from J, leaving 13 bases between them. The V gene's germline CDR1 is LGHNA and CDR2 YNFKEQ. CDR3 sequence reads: CASSQVISGGSPLHF. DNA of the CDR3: TGTGCCAGCAGCCAAGTAATCAGCGGAGGTTCACCCCTCCACTTT.

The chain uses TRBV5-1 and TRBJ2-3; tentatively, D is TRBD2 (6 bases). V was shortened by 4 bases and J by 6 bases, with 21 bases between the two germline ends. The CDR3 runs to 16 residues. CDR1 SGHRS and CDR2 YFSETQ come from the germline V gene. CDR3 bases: TGCGCCAGCAGCCTGGCGCCTTCGGGAGCGTGCGATACGCAGTATTTT. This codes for CASSLAPSGACDTQYF.

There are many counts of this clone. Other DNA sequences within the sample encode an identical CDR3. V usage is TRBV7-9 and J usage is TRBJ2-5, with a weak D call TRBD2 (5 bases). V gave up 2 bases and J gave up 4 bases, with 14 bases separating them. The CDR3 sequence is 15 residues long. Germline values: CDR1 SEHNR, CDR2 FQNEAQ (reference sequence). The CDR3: CASSLSEGLGETQYF. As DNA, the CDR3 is TGTGCCAGCAGCTTATCTGAGGGTTTAGGAGAGACCCAGTACTTC.

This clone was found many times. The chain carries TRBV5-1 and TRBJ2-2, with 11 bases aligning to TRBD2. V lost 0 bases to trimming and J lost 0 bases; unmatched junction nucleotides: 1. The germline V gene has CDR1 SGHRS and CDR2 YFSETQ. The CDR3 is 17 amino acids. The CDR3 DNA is TGCGCCAGCAGCTTGGCGACTAGCGGGGCGAACACCGGGGAGCTGTTTTTT. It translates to CASSLATSGANTGELFF.

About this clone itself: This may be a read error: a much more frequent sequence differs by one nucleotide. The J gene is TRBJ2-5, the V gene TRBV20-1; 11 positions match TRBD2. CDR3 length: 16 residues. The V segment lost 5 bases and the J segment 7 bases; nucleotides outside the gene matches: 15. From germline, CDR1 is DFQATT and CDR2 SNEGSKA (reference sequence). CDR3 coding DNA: TGCAGTGCTTTCGGGACTAGCGGATTGGGAACGGGGACCCAGTACTTC. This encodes CSAFGTSGLGTGTQYF.

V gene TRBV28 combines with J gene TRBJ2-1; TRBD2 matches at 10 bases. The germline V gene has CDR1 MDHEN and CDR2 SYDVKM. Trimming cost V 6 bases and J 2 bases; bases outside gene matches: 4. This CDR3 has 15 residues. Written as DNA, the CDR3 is TGTGCCAGCAGGGCTAGCGGGGGAACCTACAATGAGCAGTTCTTC. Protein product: CASRASGGTYNEQFF.

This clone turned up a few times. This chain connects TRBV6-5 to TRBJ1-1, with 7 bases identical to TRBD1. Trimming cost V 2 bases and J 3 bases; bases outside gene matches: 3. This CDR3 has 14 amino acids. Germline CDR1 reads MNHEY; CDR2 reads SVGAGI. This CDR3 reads CASSYDREDTEAFF. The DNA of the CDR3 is TGTGCCAGCAGTTACGACAGGGAGGACACTGAAGCTTTCTTT.

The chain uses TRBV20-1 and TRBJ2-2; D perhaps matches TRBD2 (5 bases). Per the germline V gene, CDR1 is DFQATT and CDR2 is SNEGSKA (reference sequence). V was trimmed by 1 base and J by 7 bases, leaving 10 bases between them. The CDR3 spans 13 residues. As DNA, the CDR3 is TGCAGTGCTAGAGGGACTGCTGGCGGGGAGCTGTTTTTT. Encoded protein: CSARGTAGGELFF.

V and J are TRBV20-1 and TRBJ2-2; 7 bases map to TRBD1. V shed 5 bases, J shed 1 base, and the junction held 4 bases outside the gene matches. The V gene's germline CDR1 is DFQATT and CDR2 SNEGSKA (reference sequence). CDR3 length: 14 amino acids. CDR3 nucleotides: TGCAGTGCTGCCGGGACAGAGAACACCGGGGAGCTGTTTTTT. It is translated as CSAAGTENTGELFF.

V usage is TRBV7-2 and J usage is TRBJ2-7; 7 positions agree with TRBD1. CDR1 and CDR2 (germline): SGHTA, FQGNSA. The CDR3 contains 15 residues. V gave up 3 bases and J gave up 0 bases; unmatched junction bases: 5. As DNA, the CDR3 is TGTGCCAGCAGCTTCCGGGACAGCCTCTCCTACGAGCAGTACTTC. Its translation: CASSFRDSLSYEQYF.

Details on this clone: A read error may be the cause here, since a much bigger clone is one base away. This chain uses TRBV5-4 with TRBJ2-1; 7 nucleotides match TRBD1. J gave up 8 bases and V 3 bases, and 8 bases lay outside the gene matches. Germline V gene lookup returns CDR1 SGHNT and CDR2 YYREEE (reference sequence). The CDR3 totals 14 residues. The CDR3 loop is CASSCRTGGYEQFF. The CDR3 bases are TGTGCCAGCAGCTGTAGGACAGGCGGTTATGAGCAGTTCTTC.

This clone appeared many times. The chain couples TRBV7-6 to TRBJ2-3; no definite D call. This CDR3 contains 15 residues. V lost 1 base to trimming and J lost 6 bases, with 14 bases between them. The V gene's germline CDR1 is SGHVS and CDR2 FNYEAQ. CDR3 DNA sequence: TGTGCCAGCAGCTTAGGTTTCTCAAAAGTGGATACGCAGTATTTT. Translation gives CASSLGFSKVDTQYF.

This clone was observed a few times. The CDR3 DNA reads TGTGCCAGCAGTTACGGGACTAGCGGGAGCGACGAGCAGTACTTC. Its translation is CASSYGTSGSDEQYF. V is TRBV6-2 or TRBV6-3 and J is TRBJ2-7; 14 positions match TRBD2. In germline, CDR1 is MNHEY, CDR2 SVGEGT. The CDR3 totals 15 residues. With V trimmed by 2 bases and J by 5 bases, 2 bases remained unmatched.

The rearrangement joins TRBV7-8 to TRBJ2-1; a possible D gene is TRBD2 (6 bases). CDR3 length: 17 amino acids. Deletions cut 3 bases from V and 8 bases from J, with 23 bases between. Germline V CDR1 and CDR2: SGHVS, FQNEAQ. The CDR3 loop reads CASSFVIPAGGVDEQFF. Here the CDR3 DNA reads TGTGCCAGCAGCTTTGTGATACCAGCCGGAGGGGTCGATGAGCAGTTCTTC.

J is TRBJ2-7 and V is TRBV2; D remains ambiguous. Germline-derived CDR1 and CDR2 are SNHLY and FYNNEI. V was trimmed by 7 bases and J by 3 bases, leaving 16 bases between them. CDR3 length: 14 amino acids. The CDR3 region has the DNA TGTGCCAGCACCCCTCGGTGTTGGGGCTACGAGCAGTACTTC. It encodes CASTPRCWGYEQYF.

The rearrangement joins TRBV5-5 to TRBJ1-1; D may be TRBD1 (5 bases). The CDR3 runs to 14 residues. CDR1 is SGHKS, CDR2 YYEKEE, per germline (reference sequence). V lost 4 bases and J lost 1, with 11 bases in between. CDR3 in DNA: TGTGCCAGCAGCGCCCGACAGCAGAACACTGAAGCTTTCTTT. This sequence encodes CASSARQQNTEAFF.

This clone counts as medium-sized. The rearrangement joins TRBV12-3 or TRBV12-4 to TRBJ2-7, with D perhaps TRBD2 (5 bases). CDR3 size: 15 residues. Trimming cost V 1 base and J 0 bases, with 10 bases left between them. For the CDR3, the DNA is TGTGCCAGCAGTTTAGTGGGCGGGCGCTCCTACGAGCAGTACTTC. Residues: CASSLVGGRSYEQYF.

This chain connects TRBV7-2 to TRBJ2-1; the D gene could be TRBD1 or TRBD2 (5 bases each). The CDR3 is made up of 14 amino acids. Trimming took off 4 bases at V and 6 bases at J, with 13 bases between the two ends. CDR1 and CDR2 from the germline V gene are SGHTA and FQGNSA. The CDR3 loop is CASSWGPRSNEQFF. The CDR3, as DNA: TGTGCCAGCAGCTGGGGACCCAGAAGCAATGAGCAGTTCTTC. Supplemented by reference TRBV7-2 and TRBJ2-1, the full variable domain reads GAGVSQSPSNKVTEKGKDVELRCDPISGHTALYWYRQSLGQGLEFLIYFQGNSAPDKSGLPSDRFSAERTGGSVSTLTIQRTQQEDSAVYLCASSWGPRSNEQFFGPGTRLTVL.

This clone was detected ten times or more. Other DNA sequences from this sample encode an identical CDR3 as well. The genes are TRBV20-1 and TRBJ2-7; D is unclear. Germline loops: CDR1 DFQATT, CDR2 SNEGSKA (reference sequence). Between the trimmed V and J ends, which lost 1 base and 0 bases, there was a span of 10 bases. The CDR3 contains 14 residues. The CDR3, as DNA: TGCAGTGCTAGAGGGGGAACGGTCTCCTACGAGCAGTACTTC. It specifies CSARGGTVSYEQYF.

CDR3 bases: TGTGCCAGTAAAACCGGGACACCTTACAATGAGCAGTTCTTC. Its protein product is CASKTGTPYNEQFF. The chain links TRBV19 to TRBJ2-1; maybe TRBD1 (6 bases). Between the trimmed V and J ends, which lost 7 bases and 4 bases, there was a span of 14 bases. The CDR3 is 14 amino acids. Germline V gives CDR1 LNHDA, CDR2 SQIVND (reference sequence). Full variable domain (remainder filled in from reference TRBV19 and TRBJ2-1): DGGITQSPKYLFRKEGQNVTLSCEQNLNHDAMYWYRQDPGQGLRLIYYSQIVNDFQKGDIAEGYSVSREKKESFPLTVTSAQKNPTAFYLCASKTGTPYNEQFFGPGTRLTVL.

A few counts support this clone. The CDR3 here is CASSYSTGCYEQYF. CDR3 bases: TGTGCCAGCAGTTATAGTACCGGATGCTACGAGCAGTACTTC. The chain uses TRBV6-2 or TRBV6-3 and TRBJ2-7; no firm D call. Trimming removed 3 bases at V and 3 bases at J, with 12 bases between. Germline V lookup: CDR1 MNHEY, CDR2 SVGEGT. CDR3 length: 14 amino acids.

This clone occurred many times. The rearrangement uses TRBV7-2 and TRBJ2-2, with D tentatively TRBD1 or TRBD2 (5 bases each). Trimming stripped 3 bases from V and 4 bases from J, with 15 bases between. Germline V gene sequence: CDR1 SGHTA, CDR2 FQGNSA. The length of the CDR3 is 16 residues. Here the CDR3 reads CASSLARGVGTGELFF. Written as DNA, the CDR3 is TGTGCCAGCAGCTTGGCGAGGGGAGTGGGCACCGGGGAGCTGTTTTTT.

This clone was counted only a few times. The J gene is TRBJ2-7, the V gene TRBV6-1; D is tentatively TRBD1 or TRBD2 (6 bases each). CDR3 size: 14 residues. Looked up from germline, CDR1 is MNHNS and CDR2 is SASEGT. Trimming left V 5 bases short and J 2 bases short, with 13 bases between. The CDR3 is CASSPWRDTYEQYF. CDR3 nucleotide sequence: TGTGCCAGCAGTCCCTGGCGGGACACCTACGAGCAGTACTTC.

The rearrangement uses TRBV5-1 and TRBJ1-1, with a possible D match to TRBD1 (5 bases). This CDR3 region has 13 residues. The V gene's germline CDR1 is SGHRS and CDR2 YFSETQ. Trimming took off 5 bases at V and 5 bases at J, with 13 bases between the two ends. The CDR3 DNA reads TGCGCCAGCAGAACAGGCGTAAGAACTGAAGCTTTCTTT. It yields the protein CASRTGVRTEAFF.

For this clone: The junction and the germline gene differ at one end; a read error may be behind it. CDR3 sequence: CASSYRGTGEMFF. DNA of the CDR3: TGCGCCAGCAGCTACAGGGGGACCGGGGAGATGTTTTTT. This rearrangement joins TRBV28 to TRBJ2-2; 8 nucleotides line up with TRBD1. CDR3 size: 13 residues. From germline, CDR1 is MDHEN and CDR2 SYDVKM. Full variable domain (outside the CDR3, taken from reference TRBV28 and TRBJ2-2): DVKVTQSSRYLVKRTGEKVFLECVQDMDHENMFWYRQDPGLGLRLIYFSYDVKMKEKGDIPEGYSVSREKKERFSLILESASTNQTSMYLCASSYRGTGEMFFGEGSRLTVL.

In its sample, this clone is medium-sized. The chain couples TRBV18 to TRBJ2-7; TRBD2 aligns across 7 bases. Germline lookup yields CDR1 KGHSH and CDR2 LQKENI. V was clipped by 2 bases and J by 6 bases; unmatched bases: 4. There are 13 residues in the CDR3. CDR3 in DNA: TGTGCCAGCTCACCAACCTTAGCGGGCGAGCAGTACTTC. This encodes CASSPTLAGEQYF. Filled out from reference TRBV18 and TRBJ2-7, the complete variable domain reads NAGVMQNPRHLVRRRGQEARLRCSPMKGHSHVYWYRQLPEEGLKFMVYLQKENIIDESGMPKERFSAEFPKEGPSILRIQQVVRGDSAAYFCASSPTLAGEQYFGPGTRLTVT.

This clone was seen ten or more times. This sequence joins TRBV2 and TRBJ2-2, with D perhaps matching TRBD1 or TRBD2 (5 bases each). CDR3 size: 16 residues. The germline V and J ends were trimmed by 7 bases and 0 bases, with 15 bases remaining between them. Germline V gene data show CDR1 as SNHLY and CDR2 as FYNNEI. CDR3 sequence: CASMGDGAANTGELFF. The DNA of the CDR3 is TGTGCCAGCATGGGGGATGGAGCCGCGAACACCGGGGAGCTGTTTTTT. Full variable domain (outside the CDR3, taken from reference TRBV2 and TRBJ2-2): EPEVTQTPSHQVTQMGQEVILRCVPISNHLYFYWYRQILGQKVEFLVSFYNNEISEKSEIFDDQFSVERPDGSNFTLKIRSTKLEDSAMYFCASMGDGAANTGELFFGEGSRLTVL.

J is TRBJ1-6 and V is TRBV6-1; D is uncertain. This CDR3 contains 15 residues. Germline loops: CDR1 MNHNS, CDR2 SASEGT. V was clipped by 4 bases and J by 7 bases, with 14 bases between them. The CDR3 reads CASSAGEGGNSPLHF. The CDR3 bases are TGTGCCAGCAGTGCCGGCGAAGGTGGGAATTCACCCCTCCACTTT.